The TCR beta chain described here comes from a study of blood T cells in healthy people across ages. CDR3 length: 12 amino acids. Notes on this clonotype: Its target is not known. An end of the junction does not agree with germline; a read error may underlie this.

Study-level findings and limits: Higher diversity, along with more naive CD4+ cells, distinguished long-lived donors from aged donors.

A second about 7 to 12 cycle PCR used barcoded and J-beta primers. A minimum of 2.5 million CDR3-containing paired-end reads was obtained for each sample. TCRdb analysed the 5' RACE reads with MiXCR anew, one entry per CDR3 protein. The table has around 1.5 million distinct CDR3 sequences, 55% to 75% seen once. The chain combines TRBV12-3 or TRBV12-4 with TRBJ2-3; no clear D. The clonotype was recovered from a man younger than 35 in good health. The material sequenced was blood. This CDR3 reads CASTLDTDTQYF. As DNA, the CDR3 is TGTGCCAGCACTTTAGATACGGATACGCAGTATTTT.